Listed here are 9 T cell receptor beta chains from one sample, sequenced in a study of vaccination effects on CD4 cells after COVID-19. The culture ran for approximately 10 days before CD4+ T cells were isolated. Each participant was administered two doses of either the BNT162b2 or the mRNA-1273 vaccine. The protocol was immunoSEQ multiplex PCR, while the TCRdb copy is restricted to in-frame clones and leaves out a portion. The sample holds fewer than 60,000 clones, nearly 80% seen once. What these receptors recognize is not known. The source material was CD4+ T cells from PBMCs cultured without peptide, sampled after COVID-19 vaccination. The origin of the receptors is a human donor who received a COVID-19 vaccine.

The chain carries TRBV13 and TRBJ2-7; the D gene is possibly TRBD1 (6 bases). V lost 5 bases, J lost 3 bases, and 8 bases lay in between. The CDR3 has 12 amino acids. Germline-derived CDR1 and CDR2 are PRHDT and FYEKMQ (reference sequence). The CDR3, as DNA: TGTGCCAGCAGCCCGGACAGCTACGAGCAGTACTTC. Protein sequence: CASSPDSYEQYF.

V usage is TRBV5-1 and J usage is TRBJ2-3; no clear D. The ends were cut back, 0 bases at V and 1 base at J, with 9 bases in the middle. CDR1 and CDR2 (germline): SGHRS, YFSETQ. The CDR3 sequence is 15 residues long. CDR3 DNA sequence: TGCGCCAGCAGCTTGGGAGGTCGGGGCACAGATACGCAGTATTTT. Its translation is CASSLGGRGTDTQYF. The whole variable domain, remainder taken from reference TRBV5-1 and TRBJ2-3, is KAGVTQTPRYLIKTRGQQVTLSCSPISGHRSVSWYQQTPGQGLQFLFEYFSETQRNKGNFPGRFSGRQFSNSRSEMNVSTLELGDSALYLCASSLGGRGTDTQYFGPGTRLTVL.

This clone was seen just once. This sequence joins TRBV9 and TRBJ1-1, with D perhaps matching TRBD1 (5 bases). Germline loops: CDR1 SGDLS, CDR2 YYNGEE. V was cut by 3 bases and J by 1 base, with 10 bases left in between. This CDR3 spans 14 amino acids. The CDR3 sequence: CASSAGTANTEAFF. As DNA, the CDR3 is TGTGCCAGCAGCGCCGGGACTGCGAACACTGAAGCTTTCTTT.

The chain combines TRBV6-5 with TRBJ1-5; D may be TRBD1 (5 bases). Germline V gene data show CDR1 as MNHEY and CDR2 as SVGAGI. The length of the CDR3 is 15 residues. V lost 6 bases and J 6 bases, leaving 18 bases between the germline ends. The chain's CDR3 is CASSLIQVRGQPQHF. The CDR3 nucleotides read TGTGCCAGCAGCCTGATACAGGTCCGGGGTCAGCCCCAGCATTTT.

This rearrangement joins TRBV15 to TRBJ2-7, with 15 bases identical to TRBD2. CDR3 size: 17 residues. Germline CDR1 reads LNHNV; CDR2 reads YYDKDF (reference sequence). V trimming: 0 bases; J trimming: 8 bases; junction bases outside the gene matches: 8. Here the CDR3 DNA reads TGTGCCACCAGCAGAGATTATGGGACTAGCGGGAGGACTAAGCAGTACTTC. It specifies CATSRDYGTSGRTKQYF.

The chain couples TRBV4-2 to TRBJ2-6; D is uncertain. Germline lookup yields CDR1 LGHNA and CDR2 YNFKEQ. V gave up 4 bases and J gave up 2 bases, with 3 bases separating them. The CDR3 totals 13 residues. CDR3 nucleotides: TGTGCCAGCAGCCGGGCTGGGGCCAACGTCCTGACTTTC. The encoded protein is CASSRAGANVLTF.

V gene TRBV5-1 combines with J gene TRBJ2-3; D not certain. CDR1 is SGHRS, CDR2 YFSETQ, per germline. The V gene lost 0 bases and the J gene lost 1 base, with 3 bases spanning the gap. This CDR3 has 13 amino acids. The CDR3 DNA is TGCGCCAGCAGCTTGGGAGGCACAGATACGCAGTATTTT. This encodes CASSLGGTDTQYF.

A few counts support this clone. CDR3 region: CASSYWAGLSYEQYF. CDR3 bases: TGTGCCAGCAGTTACTGGGCAGGACTTTCCTACGAGCAGTACTTC. The chain carries TRBV6-2 or TRBV6-3 and TRBJ2-7; D is perhaps TRBD2 (5 bases). CDR1 MNHEY and CDR2 SVGEGT come from the germline V gene. The CDR3 consists of 15 residues. Trimming shortened V by 1 base and J by 1 base, and 11 bases separated the two germline ends.

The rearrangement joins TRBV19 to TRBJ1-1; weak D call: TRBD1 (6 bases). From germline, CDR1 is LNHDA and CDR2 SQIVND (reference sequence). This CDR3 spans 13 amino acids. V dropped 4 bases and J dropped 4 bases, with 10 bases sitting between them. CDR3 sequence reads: CASSTGVGTEAFF. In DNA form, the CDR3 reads TGTGCCAGTAGTACAGGGGTAGGCACTGAAGCTTTCTTT.